What follows are 9 T cell receptor beta chains derived from one specimen sequenced in a study of OX40 agonist ivuxolimab in advanced cancers. Produced via immunoSEQ multiplex PCR; TCRdb's table is partial and in-frame only. The sample has about 88,000 clones; approximately 85% are singletons. The sequencing used CD4+ or CD8+ T cells sorted from blood, collected in a trial of the OX40 agonist ivuxolimab. Receptor source: an adult with an advanced solid tumor such as melanoma, head and neck, liver or kidney cancer.

The rearrangement uses TRBV5-1 and TRBJ1-3, with D unclear. V dropped 0 bases and J dropped 2 bases, with 9 bases sitting between them. The CDR3 contains 15 residues. Germline lookup yields CDR1 SGHRS and CDR2 YFSETQ. CDR3 residues: CASSLAGGTGNTIYF. In DNA, the CDR3 is TGCGCCAGCAGCTTGGCCGGAGGGACTGGAAACACCATATATTTT.

There are a few counts of this clone. This chain joins TRBV7-8 and TRBJ1-5; D is uncertain. The V end was cut by 1 base, the J end by 5 bases, with 9 bases between. The CDR3 consists of 14 residues. The germline gives CDR1 SGHVS, CDR2 FQNEAQ. The DNA for the CDR3 is TGTGCCAGCAGCTTAGGAGGCGCTTATCAGCCCCAGCATTTT. It yields the protein CASSLGGAYQPQHF.

The rearrangement uses TRBV2 and TRBJ2-7; a possible D gene is TRBD2 (6 bases). CDR1 and CDR2 (germline): SNHLY, FYNNEI. V was pared by 8 bases and J by 5 bases, with 22 bases between. The CDR3 sequence is 15 residues long. In DNA form, the CDR3 reads TGTGCCAGCTGTCTGACACTAGCCCCTATGGACGAGCAGTACTTC. This sequence encodes CASCLTLAPMDEQYF. Drawing the rest from reference TRBV2 and TRBJ2-7, the complete variable domain is EPEVTQTPSHQVTQMGQEVILRCVPISNHLYFYWYRQILGQKVEFLVSFYNNEISEKSEIFDDQFSVERPDGSNFTLKIRSTKLEDSAMYFCASCLTLAPMDEQYFGPGTRLTVT.

The chain uses TRBV5-1 and TRBJ2-1, with 14 bases that match TRBD2. Per the germline V gene, CDR1 is SGHRS and CDR2 is YFSETQ. This CDR3 is 16 amino acids long. Trimming took 4 bases from V and 9 from J; bases not matched to a gene: 9. This CDR3 is CASSPGGLAGVGEQFF. CDR3 nucleotide sequence: TGCGCCAGCAGCCCTGGGGGACTAGCGGGAGTCGGTGAGCAGTTCTTC.

The CDR3 DNA sequence: TGCGCCAGCACGCTTATTCCCAGTGATACGCAGTATTTT. This encodes CASTLIPSDTQYF. The chain carries TRBV5-1 and TRBJ2-3; D is uncertain. Germline values: CDR1 SGHRS, CDR2 YFSETQ. Trimming left V 6 bases short and J 6 bases short, with 14 bases between. The CDR3 is made up of 13 amino acids.

The rearrangement joins TRBV18 to TRBJ2-1; D unclear. Germline assignment: CDR1 KGHSH and CDR2 LQKENI. V was clipped by 3 bases and J by 5 bases, with 8 bases between them. This CDR3 region has 13 residues. The CDR3 sequence: CASSPILNNEQFF. The CDR3 region has the DNA TGTGCCAGCTCACCCATTCTCAACAATGAGCAGTTCTTC.

This chain links TRBV5-6 with TRBJ1-4, with D unclear. The ends were cut back, 2 bases at V and 1 base at J, with 9 bases in the middle. The CDR3 sequence is 15 residues long. Germline CDR1 reads SGHDT; CDR2 reads YYEEEE. DNA for the CDR3: TGTGCCAGCAGCTTAGTAGGGCTAACTAATGAAAAACTGTTTTTT. This encodes CASSLVGLTNEKLFF.

The chain carries TRBV29-1 and TRBJ2-7; the D is unclear. The CDR3 covers 11 residues. Germline-derived CDR1 and CDR2 are SQVTM and ANQGSEA. V lost 7 bases, J lost 4 bases, and 11 bases lay in between. CDR3 protein: CSGASGYEQYF. DNA for the CDR3: TGCAGCGGGGCCTCTGGGTACGAGCAGTACTTC.

This chain connects TRBV7-3 to TRBJ2-3; D is unclear. V was trimmed by 3 bases and J by 4 bases, leaving 11 bases between them. Germline-derived CDR1 and CDR2 are SGHTA and FQGTGA. The CDR3 spans 14 residues. The DNA of the CDR3 is TGTGCCAGCAGCTTGAGTGGCAGTGCAGATACGCAGTATTTT. Amino acids: CASSLSGSADTQYF.